This T cell receptor beta chain was captured in a study of radiation and T cells in renal cell carcinoma. This CDR3 region has 13 residues. V was shortened by 3 bases and J by 1 base, with 7 bases between the two germline ends. From germline, CDR1 is SGHDT and CDR2 YYEEEE. As to time point: blood 2 weeks post-SBRT. Treatment of the sample: 15 Gy SBRT to primary tumor, nephrectomy 4 weeks later. TCRdb's copy holds only in-frame clones and misses some; the assay was immunoSEQ multiplex PCR. The sample carries roughly 130,000 clones, around four fifths recorded once. The chain carries TRBV5-6 and TRBJ1-1; D remains ambiguous. Sequences were derived from blood, sampled from a patient whose treatment included radiotherapy and nephrectomy. The sequence was obtained from a woman aged 55-75 years with renal cell carcinoma. The CDR3 nucleotides are TGTGCCAGCAGCTCTGGACGGAACACTGAAGCTTTCTTT. This codes for CASSSGRNTEAFF.